This T cell receptor beta chain was sequenced during a study of blood T cells in healthy people across ages. With a J-beta primer mix and a sample-barcoded 5' primer, a second PCR ran about 7 to 11 cycles. Every cDNA molecule carried a tag from a template-switch adaptor bearing 12 random nucleotides. TCRdb re-analysed the 5' RACE reads in MiXCR, keeping a single row per CDR3 protein. The sample carries some 790,000 distinct CDR3 sequences, 29% recorded once. The CDR3 runs 13 residues. With 5 bases removed from V and 3 bases from J, the gap between germline ends came to 10 bases. In germline, CDR1 is KGHSH, CDR2 LQKENI.

The sequence derives from an elderly woman in good health. Source material: blood. This chain connects TRBV18 to TRBJ1-1; D perhaps matches TRBD1 (5 bases). CDR3 in DNA: TGTGCCAGCTCAACAACAGGATACACTGAAGCTTTCTTT. Encoded protein: CASSTTGYTEAFF.